Listed below are T cell receptor beta chains from one sample, sequenced in a study of shared clonotypes between healthy human individuals. Measured with immunoSEQ multiplex PCR; TCRdb has only the in-frame clones, and not every one. Seen here are about 2.3 million clones, 93% observed once, and the top ten hold about 0.39%. Source material: naive CD4+ T cells from PBMCs. The receptors were gathered from a man younger than 35 in good health. Some clones in this sample may be carry-over from other donors' samples. The CDR3 runs from the conserved cysteine through the conserved F or W.

V gene	J gene	CDR3 protein
TRBV4-1	TRBJ1-1	CASSQVDREQSEAFF
TRBV5-6	TRBJ2-4	CASSLTGAKNIQYF
TRBV5-1	TRBJ2-2	CASSLQAAGTGELFF
TRBV6-1	TRBJ2-3	CASRSRTSTDTQYF
TRBV6-5	TRBJ2-7	CASSYSDRMTEQYF
TRBV4-2	TRBJ1-1	CASSQGYSRGEAFF
TRBV6-6	TRBJ2-5	CASSYGPLETQYF
TRBV7-4	TRBJ2-3	CASSQLCLAGDTDTQYF
TRBV4-1	TRBJ2-1	CASSQDPGLAGGRAYNEQFF
TRBV6-1	TRBJ1-5	CASASNDQPQHF
TRBV29-1	TRBJ1-1	CSSAGNTEAFF
TRBV10-3	TRBJ2-7	CAISGGSPEQYF
TRBV2	TRBJ1-1	CASRRGQNTEAFF